This T cell receptor beta chain was identified in a study of CD8 T cells in Susac syndrome (dated by TCRdb to between 2018 and 2021). Concerning the study at large: Repertoire sequencing was used to test whether CD8+ T cell activation and differentiation in Susac syndrome was antigen driven. General conclusions and limits of the study: The TCR sequencing and HLA analysis was acknowledged to have included a relatively small number of individuals.

RNA was extracted with the RNeasy kit and about 0.5 to 1 ug was reverse transcribed using random hexamers. The immunoSEQ multiplex PCR assay, which covers 54 Vbeta and 13 Jbeta segments, was used to amplify TCR beta CDR3 regions. PCR amplification bias was corrected by using a synthetic template baseline for primer optimization and computational correction. As for the authors' bioinformatics: Reads were annotated to V, D and J genes per IMGT and analyzed with immunoSEQ Analyzer, keeping only productive sequences. Clonality was calculated as one minus the Shannon entropy normalized by log2 of the number of productive unique sequences. For each patient and control, public and private clones were evaluated among the 100 most prevalent clones. Clones were defined as Susac-specific when absent from the healthy and MS cohorts, from approximately 970 published viral clones and from other ImmuneACCESS disease sequences. TCRdb reran the public reads through fastp at Q25 and MiXCR, keeping productive beta chains. Rows merge per CDR3 protein into single entries with the most common DNA and genes. The authors' filters were not applied to this entry. The sample yields more than 150,000 distinct CDR3 sequences; around 95% were counted once. Over 0.12% of the sample comes from the top ten.

On this clonotype itself: Its antigen remains unidentified. Per-nucleotide qualities are absent, and no much larger clonotype sits a single base away.

High-throughput TCR beta sequencing profiled peripheral blood CD8+ and CD4+ T cells from healthy donors, Susac syndrome patients and multiple sclerosis patients. The healthy donors served as controls matched for age and sex. Bulk CD8+ and CD4+ T cells were purified magnetically by negative isolation, whereas CD8+ TEMRA cells were enriched by FACS. Blood was drawn into EDTA tubes, processed within 24 hours, and PBMCs were isolated by density gradient centrifugation. PBMCs intended for TCR sequencing were cryopreserved in liquid nitrogen and thawed later in a water bath at 37 degrees C. The sorted or isolated CD4+, CD8+ and CD8+ TEMRA cells reached a purity of at least 90%. The receptor was derived from a human donor in good health. Sequenced input: CD4+ T cells from PBMCs.

In nucleotide form, the sequence is TGCAGCCCCGGACTAGCCAATCCCCCCCCTATTGAGCAGTACTTC. Its translation reads: CSPGLANPPPIEQYF. The rearranged segments are TRBV20-1 and TRBJ2-7; the central 8 bases match TRBD2. Reading from cysteine to phenylalanine, the CDR3 counts 15 amino acids. Of all the DNA, just the CDR3 is kept, 45 bases in frame from base 1. Via the germline V gene (reference sequence), CDR1 is DFQATT and CDR2 SNEGSKA.